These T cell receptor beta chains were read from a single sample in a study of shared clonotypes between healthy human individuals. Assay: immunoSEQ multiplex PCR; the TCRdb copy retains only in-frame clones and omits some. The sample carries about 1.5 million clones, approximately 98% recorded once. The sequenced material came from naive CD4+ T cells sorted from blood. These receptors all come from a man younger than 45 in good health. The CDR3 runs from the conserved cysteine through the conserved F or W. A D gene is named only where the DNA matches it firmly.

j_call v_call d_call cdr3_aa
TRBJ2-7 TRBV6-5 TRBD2 CASTSLGGIDEQYF
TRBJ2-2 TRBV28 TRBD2 CASSRSGTSGAGELFF
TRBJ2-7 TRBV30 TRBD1 CAWSVGQGYEQYF
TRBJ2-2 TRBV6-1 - CASSEKSPAGELFF
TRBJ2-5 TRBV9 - CASSARSSQETQYF
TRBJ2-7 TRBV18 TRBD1 CASSSGTGVVTFFEQYF
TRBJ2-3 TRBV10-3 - CAISDPDRGYTQYF
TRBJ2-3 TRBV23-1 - CATHPLDTQYF
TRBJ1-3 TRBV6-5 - CASSYKDGSGNTIYF
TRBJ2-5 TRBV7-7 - CASSLGTVQETQYF
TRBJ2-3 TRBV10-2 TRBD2 CASSRRTSADTQYF
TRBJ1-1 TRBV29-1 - CSAHPPTAPNTEAFF
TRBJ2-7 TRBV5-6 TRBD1 CASSRLTGNEQYF
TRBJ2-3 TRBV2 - CASNVIGGPSTDTQYF
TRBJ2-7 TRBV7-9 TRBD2 CASSLGGLAGLTYEQYF
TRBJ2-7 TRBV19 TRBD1 CASSRTGGASEQYF
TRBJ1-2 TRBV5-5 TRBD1 CASSRTGVDYGYTF
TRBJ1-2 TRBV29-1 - CSVESGPAGYTF
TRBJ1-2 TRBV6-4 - CASISGRSSYGYTF
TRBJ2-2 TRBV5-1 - CASSEGVTGELFF
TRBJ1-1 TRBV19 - CASSIGQPNTEAFF
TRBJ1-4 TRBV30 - CAWSLLTTNEKLFF
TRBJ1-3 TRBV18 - CASSPSTDGNTIYF
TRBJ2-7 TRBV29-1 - CSVTGSVESYEQYF
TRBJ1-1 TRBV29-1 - CSVVTGQETEAFF
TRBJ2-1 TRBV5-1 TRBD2 CASSPGTSGISYNEQFF
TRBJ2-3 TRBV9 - CASSAGDVSTDTQYF
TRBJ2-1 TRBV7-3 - CASSLGDEQFF
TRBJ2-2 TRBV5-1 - CASSSSGELFF
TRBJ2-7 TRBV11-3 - CASSLRHDNYEQYF
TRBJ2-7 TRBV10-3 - CAIRDGRSYEQYF
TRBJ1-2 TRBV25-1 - CASSELAEIYGYTF
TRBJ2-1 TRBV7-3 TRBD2 CASSQAGGYNEQFF
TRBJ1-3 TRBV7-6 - CASSYEHGLQSSGNTIYF
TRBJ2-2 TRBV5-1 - CASSLGLHTGELFF
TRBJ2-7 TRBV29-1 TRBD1 CSVAYRGRNSYEQYF